Listed here is a single T cell receptor (beta chain). This entry is derived from a study of regulatory T cells in long-lasting Graves disease. Time point described: newly diagnosed GD, antithyroid drugs for less than 3 months. PBMCs were the source of the RNA used for TCR sequencing. Germline CDR1 is MNHEY and CDR2 is SMNVEV (reference sequence). V lost 5 bases, J lost 6 bases, and 7 bases stayed unmatched. The CDR3 covers 15 residues. iRepertoire HTBI primers and Arm-PCR of CDR3 regions built TCR beta libraries. MiXCR, applied by TCRdb to the multiplex PCR reads, yields one record per CDR3 protein. The table has approximately 350,000 distinct CDR3 sequences, approximately 16% seen once. A further study also used this sample, focusing on T cells in Graves' hyperthyroidism and ophthalmopathy. From that paper: The definition of stable Graves' hyperthyroidism was no ophthalmopathy progression within 18 months. Most thyroid clonotypes with frequency above 0.001 were detected in blood.

This material consisted of peripheral blood mononuclear cells (PBMCs), taken at new diagnosis, from a patient treated with antithyroid drugs. This rearrangement joins TRBV27 to TRBJ2-3, with TRBD2 matching over 11 bases. This clonotype was obtained from a man in his forties or fifties with Graves disease. The CDR3: CASSTRLAGLDTQYF. The CDR3 DNA reads as TGTGCCAGCAGTACTAGACTAGCGGGGTTGGATACGCAGTATTTT.